A selection of T cell receptor beta chains follows, all from one sample in a study of blood T cell repertoires in COVID-19. Sequencing used immunoSEQ multiplex PCR; TCRdb keeps in-frame clones, though not all of them. In the table there are under 85,000 clones, 80% to 90% of which are singletons. Sequenced input: peripheral blood. These receptors were obtained from a middle-aged man with active COVID-19. CDR3s include the opening cysteine and the closing phenylalanine or tryptophan. The D gene is left open where the match is weak. Not all rows give a size; the values are once, few, many and, for expanded clones, a class.

J gene: TRBJ2-7
V gene: TRBV6-2/TRBV6-3
D gene: TRBD1
clone size: .
CDR3 DNA: TGTGCCAGCAGTTACTCGGCGGCGTTGACAGGGTCAGGGGACGAGCAGTACTTC
CDR3 protein: CASSYSAALTGSGDEQYF

J gene: TRBJ2-5
V gene: TRBV27
D gene: .
clone size: once
CDR3 DNA: TGTGCCAGCAAGTCTAACGGGGATCAAGAGACCCAGTACTTC
CDR3 protein: CASKSNGDQETQYF

J gene: TRBJ2-7
V gene: TRBV4-2
D gene: TRBD1
clone size: few
CDR3 DNA: TGTGCCAGCAGCCAAGAAGGGGGACAGGGATCCTACGAGCAGTACTTC
CDR3 protein: CASSQEGGQGSYEQYF

J gene: TRBJ2-7
V gene: TRBV7-6
D gene: TRBD2
clone size: .
CDR3 DNA: TGTGCCAGCAGCCCGCTAGCGGGATCCTACGAGCAGTACTTC
CDR3 protein: CASSPLAGSYEQYF

J gene: TRBJ2-3
V gene: TRBV5-1
D gene: TRBD2
clone size: .
CDR3 DNA: TGCGCCAGCAGCTTGGCGGGGGGGACAGATACGCAGTATTTT
CDR3 protein: CASSLAGGTDTQYF

J gene: TRBJ2-4
V gene: TRBV3-1/TRBV3-2
D gene: .
clone size: .
CDR3 DNA: TGTGCCAGCAGCCGGGGCGAATGGAACATTCAGTACTTC
CDR3 protein: CASSRGEWNIQYF

J gene: TRBJ2-7
V gene: TRBV3-1/TRBV3-2
D gene: .
clone size: .
CDR3 DNA: TGTGCCAGCAGCCGCTCGCCGGCGGCCGTCTACGAGCAGTACTTC
CDR3 protein: CASSRSPAAVYEQYF

J gene: TRBJ2-2
V gene: TRBV29-1
D gene: TRBD1
clone size: .
CDR3 DNA: TGCAGCGTCTCACAGGGGATCGGGGAGCTGTTTTTT
CDR3 protein: CSVSQGIGELFF

J gene: TRBJ2-3
V gene: TRBV7-2
D gene: .
clone size: .
CDR3 DNA: TGTGCCAGCAGCCGGGACTCCAGCACAGATACGCAGTATTTT
CDR3 protein: CASSRDSSTDTQYF

J gene: TRBJ2-1
V gene: TRBV9
D gene: .
clone size: .
CDR3 DNA: TGTGCCAGCAGCGTAGACTTGACTGTCAATGAGCAGTTCTTC
CDR3 protein: CASSVDLTVNEQFF

J gene: TRBJ2-3
V gene: TRBV11-2
D gene: .
clone size: .
CDR3 DNA: TGTGCCGTCATAGGCGGTAGCACAGATACGCAGTATTTT
CDR3 protein: CAVIGGSTDTQYF

J gene: TRBJ2-7
V gene: TRBV6-2/TRBV6-3
D gene: .
clone size: .
CDR3 DNA: TGTGCCAGCAGCCTCGGACAACTGGGCTACGAGCAGTACTTC
CDR3 protein: CASSLGQLGYEQYF

J gene: TRBJ1-6
V gene: TRBV3-1/TRBV3-2
D gene: TRBD1
clone size: .
CDR3 DNA: TGTGCCAGCAGCTCCGGGACAGTACCCTATAATTCACCCCTCCACTTT
CDR3 protein: CASSSGTVPYNSPLHF

J gene: TRBJ2-3
V gene: TRBV4-1
D gene: .
clone size: .
CDR3 DNA: TGCGCCAGCAGCCAAGATCCTAATTGGTCCCCGTCAGATACGCAGTATTTT
CDR3 protein: CASSQDPNWSPSDTQYF

J gene: TRBJ1-5
V gene: TRBV28
D gene: .
clone size: .
CDR3 DNA: TGTGCCAGCAGTTTGATCAGGGCCCCCCAGGCCCAGCATTTT
CDR3 protein: CASSLIRAPQAQHF

J gene: TRBJ2-1
V gene: TRBV6-6
D gene: TRBD2
clone size: .
CDR3 DNA: TGTGCCAGTAGAGGGACTAGCGAGGATGAGCAGTTCTTC
CDR3 protein: CASRGTSEDEQFF

J gene: TRBJ2-1
V gene: TRBV5-1
D gene: TRBD2
clone size: .
CDR3 DNA: TGCGCCAGCAGCCCGGGACTAGCGTCCAATGAGCAGTTCTTC
CDR3 protein: CASSPGLASNEQFF

J gene: TRBJ2-5
V gene: TRBV10-3
D gene: .
clone size: .
CDR3 DNA: TGTGCCATCAGCGCCGGTGTGGAGACCCAGTACTTC
CDR3 protein: CAISAGVETQYF

J gene: TRBJ1-1
V gene: TRBV18
D gene: .
clone size: .
CDR3 DNA: TGTGCCAGCTCCCCTGAAGCGCTGATCACTGAAGCTTTCTTT
CDR3 protein: CASSPEALITEAFF

J gene: TRBJ2-3
V gene: TRBV10-2
D gene: TRBD1
clone size: once
CDR3 DNA: TGCGCCAGCAGTGGGACAGGTCGATTCACAGATACGCAGTATTTT
CDR3 protein: CASSGTGRFTDTQYF

J gene: TRBJ1-6
V gene: TRBV7-6
D gene: .
clone size: .
CDR3 DNA: TGTGCCAGCAGCTTAGAACAGGCCAGGAGCTCCTATAATTCACCCCTCCACTTT
CDR3 protein: CASSLEQARSSYNSPLHF

J gene: TRBJ1-2
V gene: TRBV5-1
D gene: .
clone size: .
CDR3 DNA: TGCGCCAGCAGCTCCTCCCGGGCCGGGGATGGCTACACCTTC
CDR3 protein: CASSSSRAGDGYTF

J gene: TRBJ1-2
V gene: TRBV3-1/TRBV3-2
D gene: TRBD1
clone size: .
CDR3 DNA: TGTGCCAGCAGCCAAGTTCAGGCGGGCGGGACAGGATCTTATGGCTACACCTTC
CDR3 protein: CASSQVQAGGTGSYGYTF